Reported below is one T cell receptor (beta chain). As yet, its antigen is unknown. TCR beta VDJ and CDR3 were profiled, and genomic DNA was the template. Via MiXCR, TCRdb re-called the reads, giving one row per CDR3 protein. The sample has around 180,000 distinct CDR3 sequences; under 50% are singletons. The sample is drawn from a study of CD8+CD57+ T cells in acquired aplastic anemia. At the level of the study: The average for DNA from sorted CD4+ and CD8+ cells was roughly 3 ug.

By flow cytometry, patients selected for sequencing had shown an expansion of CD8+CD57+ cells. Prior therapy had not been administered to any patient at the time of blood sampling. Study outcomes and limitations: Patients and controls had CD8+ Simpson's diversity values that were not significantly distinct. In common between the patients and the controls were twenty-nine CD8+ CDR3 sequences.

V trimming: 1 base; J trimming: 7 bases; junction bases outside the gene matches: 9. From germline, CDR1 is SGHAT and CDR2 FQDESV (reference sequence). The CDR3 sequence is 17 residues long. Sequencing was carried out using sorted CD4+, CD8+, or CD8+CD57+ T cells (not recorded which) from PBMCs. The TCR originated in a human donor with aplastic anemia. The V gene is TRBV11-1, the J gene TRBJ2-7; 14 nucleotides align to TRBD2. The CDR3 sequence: CASSLGAPGLAGEEQYF. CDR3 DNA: TGTGCCAGCAGCTTAGGAGCTCCGGGACTAGCGGGAGAGGAGCAGTACTTC.